These 13 T cell receptor beta chains were all obtained from the same sample, sequenced in a study of somatic mutations in cytotoxic T cells in rheumatoid arthritis (TCRdb year 2017). Library preparation employed the immunoSEQ multiplex PCR assay. This is the immuneACCESS table as TCRdb keeps it, with only in-frame sequences that have V and J called. A part of the clones is gone; compared with another copy, unresolved V genes explain less than half, and the rest is unexplained. This sample lists under 20,000 clones; 86% were detected once. The top ten constitute roughly 15% of the sample. Sample: CD8+ T cells sorted from blood. The receptors come from a man in his forties in good health.

The rearrangement joins TRBV6-1 to TRBJ2-1; D tentatively fits TRBD1 or TRBD2 (5 bases each). Germline CDR1 is MNHNS and CDR2 is SASEGT. The V end lost 5 bases, the J end lost 4 bases, and 15 bases lay between the germline ends. The CDR3 runs to 15 residues. Written as DNA, the CDR3 is TGTGCCAGCAGTTTGTCCGGGACGGATTACAATGAGCAGTTCTTC. Its translation is CASSLSGTDYNEQFF.

The chain joins TRBV7-8 to TRBJ2-1; D call uncertain. The CDR3 extends over 14 amino acids. Trimming stripped 5 bases from V and 2 bases from J, with 10 bases between. The germline V gene has CDR1 SGHVS and CDR2 FQNEAQ. The CDR3 sequence is CASSIKGTYNEQFF. The CDR3 DNA reads as TGTGCCAGCAGCATAAAAGGGACCTACAATGAGCAGTTCTTC.

This chain links TRBV29-1 with TRBJ2-7, with TRBD2 identical over 10 bases. Germline-derived CDR1 and CDR2 are SQVTM and ANQGSEA. V shed 6 bases and J 3 bases; nucleotides not matched to a gene: 5. This CDR3 is 13 amino acids long. The CDR3 DNA reads TGCAGCGTGCTATTAGCGGGAGGCTACGAGCAGTACTTC. This sequence encodes CSVLLAGGYEQYF.

The chain has TRBV9 and TRBJ2-3; TRBD2 aligns across 8 bases. Germline assignment: CDR1 SGDLS and CDR2 YYNGEE. This CDR3 is built from 15 residues. V lost 3 bases to trimming and J lost 2 bases; unmatched junction nucleotides: 5. CDR3 in DNA: TGTGCCAGCAGCGACACGGGGGGGCCCACAGATACGCAGTATTTT. This codes for CASSDTGGPTDTQYF.

The chain combines TRBV27 with TRBJ1-6, with 7 nucleotides matching TRBD1. V lost 4 bases, J lost 11 bases, and 8 bases stayed unmatched. The CDR3 length is 14 residues. Germline assignment: CDR1 MNHEY and CDR2 SMNVEV (reference sequence). CDR3 region: CASSSSVGTAPLHF. In DNA, the CDR3 is TGTGCCAGCAGTTCGAGCGTCGGGACAGCACCCCTCCACTTT.

The chain recombines TRBV19 with TRBJ2-1; the match to TRBD2 covers 7 bases. Trimming took 6 bases from V and 3 from J; bases not matched to a gene: 8. The germline V gene encodes CDR1 LNHDA and CDR2 SQIVND (reference sequence). The CDR3 runs 15 residues. The CDR3: CASRNGGNFYNEQFF. The CDR3 DNA follows: TGTGCCAGTAGAAACGGGGGGAACTTCTACAATGAGCAGTTCTTC. The full variable domain, with the rest looked up from reference TRBV19 and TRBJ2-1, is DGGITQSPKYLFRKEGQNVTLSCEQNLNHDAMYWYRQDPGQGLRLIYYSQIVNDFQKGDIAEGYSVSREKKESFPLTVTSAQKNPTAFYLCASRNGGNFYNEQFFGPGTRLTVL.

V and J are TRBV11-2 and TRBJ2-1; D is possibly TRBD1 or TRBD2 (5 bases each). Germline V gene data show CDR1 as SGHAT and CDR2 as FQNNGV. V was trimmed by 3 bases and J by 10 bases, leaving 7 bases between them. The CDR3 loop spans 11 amino acids. The CDR3 DNA is TGTGCCAGCAGCTTCTGGGACGAGCAGTTCTTC. Translation gives CASSFWDEQFF. Full variable domain (remainder filled in from reference TRBV11-2 and TRBJ2-1): EAGVAQSPRYKIIEKRQSVAFWCNPISGHATLYWYQQILGQGPKLLIQFQNNGVVDDSQLPKDRFSAERLKGVDSTLKIQPAKLEDSAVYLCASSFWDEQFFGPGTRLTVL.

The chain employs TRBV4-3 and TRBJ2-7, with 8 bases fitting TRBD1. The CDR3 covers 17 residues. Germline assignment: CDR1 LGHNA and CDR2 YSLEER. V dropped 0 bases and J dropped 0; count of bases not matched to a gene: 7. CDR3 DNA: TGCGCCAGCAGCCAAGATCAGGGACAGGTAAACTCCTACGAGCAGTACTTC. Residues: CASSQDQGQVNSYEQYF.

The genes are TRBV11-2 and TRBJ1-2; D is uncertain. Trimming took off 4 bases at V and 4 bases at J, with 13 bases between the two ends. The germline V gene has CDR1 SGHAT and CDR2 FQNNGV. CDR3 length: 14 amino acids. The CDR3 nucleotides are TGTGCCAGCAGCTATGGGCCAGGTCGCTATGGCTACACCTTC. Its protein is CASSYGPGRYGYTF.

This chain links TRBV5-4 with TRBJ2-7, with 7 bases matching TRBD2. The CDR3 covers 14 residues. J lost 1 base, V lost 0 bases, and 1 base had no gene match. Per the germline V gene, CDR1 is SGHNT and CDR2 is YYREEE (reference sequence). The CDR3 nucleotides are TGTGCCAGCAGCTTGGGGACTAGTTCCTACGAGCAGTACTTC. Amino acid sequence: CASSLGTSSYEQYF. Filled out from reference TRBV5-4 and TRBJ2-7, the complete variable domain reads ETGVTQSPTHLIKTRGQQVTLRCSSQSGHNTVSWYQQALGQGPQFIFQYYREEENGRGNFPPRFSGLQFPNYSSELNVNALELDDSALYLCASSLGTSSYEQYFGPGTRLTVT.

J is TRBJ1-2 and V is TRBV9, with D maybe TRBD1 (6 bases). CDR3 length equals 14 residues. Germline V gene lookup returns CDR1 SGDLS and CDR2 YYNGEE. The V gene lost 5 bases and the J gene lost 8 bases, with 19 bases spanning the gap. Here the CDR3 reads CASRGLRGAGGYTF. The DNA of the CDR3 is TGTGCCAGCAGGGGACTACGGGGGGCTGGAGGCTACACCTTC. The full variable domain, in which reference TRBV9 and TRBJ1-2 provide the parts outside the CDR3, is DSGVTQTPKHLITATGQRVTLRCSPRSGDLSVYWYQQSLDQGLQFLIQYYNGEERAKGNILERFSAQQFPDLHSELNLSSLELGDSALYFCASRGLRGAGGYTFGSGTRLTVV.

The rearrangement links TRBV30 to TRBJ1-3; D uncertain. Trimming removed 2 bases from V and 3 bases from J, with 5 bases in between. The germline gives CDR1 GTSNPN, CDR2 SVGIG (reference sequence). The CDR3 consists of 12 residues. CDR3 coding DNA: TGTGCCTGGAGTCCTCTTGGAAACACCATATATTTT. It translates to CAWSPLGNTIYF. Combining the CDR3 with reference TRBV30 and TRBJ1-3 gives the whole variable domain SQTIHQWPATLVQPVGSPLSLECTVEGTSNPNLYWYRQAAGRGLQLLFYSVGIGQISSEVPQNLSASRPQDRQFILSSKKLLLSDSGFYLCAWSPLGNTIYFGEGSWLTVV.

The V and J genes are TRBV29-1 and TRBJ2-1, with D unresolved. The CDR3 loop spans 14 amino acids. Per the germline V gene, CDR1 is SQVTM and CDR2 is ANQGSEA. V gave up 2 bases and J gave up 4 bases, with 12 bases separating them. CDR3 sequence reads: CSVELADPYNEQFF. For the CDR3, the DNA is TGCAGCGTTGAATTAGCCGACCCTTACAATGAGCAGTTCTTC.